The source of this T cell receptor (beta chain) is a study of CD8+ T cells in alopecia areata. Whole-study results and caveats: Clonality exceeded that of normal scalp in lesional scalp, most notably in alopecia totalis/universalis.

The sequencing template was cDNA reverse transcribed from extracted RNA. Sequencing used immunoSEQ multiplex PCR; TCRdb keeps in-frame clones, though not all of them. The table records around 120,000 clones, 47% of them present only once. In germline, CDR1 is SQVTM, CDR2 ANQGSEA. The CDR3 extends over 16 amino acids. The V gene lost 1 base and the J gene lost 3 bases, with 18 bases spanning the gap. Alopecia areata patients had lesional scalp punch biopsies and peripheral blood taken from them. Points on this clone: The antigen remains unidentified.

The rearrangement uses TRBV29-1 and TRBJ1-2; possible D gene TRBD1, 5 bases. The sample comprised NKG2D-low CD8+ T cells sorted from blood. The sequence came from a human donor with alopecia areata. This CDR3 is CSVEAFINPGDYGYTF. CDR3 sequence (DNA): TGCAGCGTTGAAGCGTTCATCAATCCGGGGGACTATGGCTACACCTTC.